The 2 T cell receptor beta chains below come from one sample, sequenced in a study of blood T cells in healthy people across ages. Through a sample-barcoded 5' primer and a J-beta primer mix, a second PCR was run for roughly 6 to 11 cycles. MiXCR, applied by TCRdb to the 5' RACE reads, yields one record per CDR3 protein. The table records about 1,500,000 distinct CDR3 sequences, 28% of them present only once. The sequenced material came from blood. All receptors derive from a young woman in good health.

V gene TRBV24-1 combines with J gene TRBJ1-1, with D unresolved. The germline V gene has CDR1 KGHDR and CDR2 SFDVKD. V was cut by 3 bases and J by 3 bases, with 22 bases left in between. The CDR3 extends over 18 amino acids. The CDR3 region has the DNA TGTGCCACCAGTGATCCCCTCGAACTCTCCGCTGATGACACTGAAGCTTTCTTT. Translating gives CATSDPLELSADDTEAFF.

The chain combines TRBV7-3 with TRBJ2-4; 8 positions match TRBD1. CDR3 length equals 15 residues. Per germline, CDR1 SGHTA and CDR2 FQGTGA. The ends lost 5 bases at V and 2 bases at J; junction bases unmatched: 5. As DNA, the CDR3 is TGTGCCAGCAGCCCAGGGGGCCTTTCCAAAAACATTCAGTACTTC. The encoded protein is CASSPGGLSKNIQYF.